This paragraph covers one TCR beta chain sequence. Its cognate antigen has yet to be identified. The record has no base qualities; no much larger clone is one base away. This entry is derived from a study of cytomegalovirus exposure and HLA in healthy donors (dated by TCRdb to 2017 to 2019). About the investigation overall: A later analysis indicated that the roughly 130 validation repertoires were generated on the platform also employed for the 700 or so repertoires of the first cohort. The study aimed to test whether cataloging public T cell receptors could reveal signatures of past pathogen exposure. Along with the approximately 670-subject first cohort, a separate validation cohort of over 90 different subjects was used. The study combined high-throughput TCR immunosequencing, statistical association of individual TCRs with disease status, and machine learning to predict cytomegalovirus infection status.

Broader findings and caveats from the paper: According to the authors, the approach could potentially be generalized to other disease states and immunological phenotypes. A later analysis had no HLA typing for the validation cohort, so co-occurrence there was scored across all 130 or so repertoires. In vitro tests confirmed that a few of the cytomegalovirus-associated TCR beta chains recognize cytomegalovirus antigens. Subsequent analysis determined that TCRs grouped into clusters in the first cohort also showed a tendency toward co-occurrence across the 120 or so validation repertoires, and about 93% of cluster scores exceeded 0. In both the original and validation cohorts, the classifier was reported to diagnose cytomegalovirus status with high specificity and sensitivity. Across donors, most TCR sequences were observed very rarely, whereas some public TCRs were present in many individuals. The study listed 150 to 200 TCR beta chains as associated with cytomegalovirus.

Donors formed part of the validation cohort, which comprised over a hundred subjects and was distinct from the first cohort of under 750 subjects. From the cysteine through the phenylalanine, the CDR3 covers 15 amino acids. The DNA shown is the 45-base CDR3, in frame from base 1. V sheds 2 bases and J sheds 5 bases, leaving 13 bases between their ends. From a lookup of the germline V gene, CDR1 and CDR2 are LGHNA and YNFKEQ. Receptor amplification or capture employed the immunoSEQ multiplex PCR assay. In the paper's pipeline: A statistical classification framework was built for diagnosing cytomegalovirus status from the catalog of TCR beta chain sequences. TCRdb took over this immuneACCESS table, retaining in-frame rearrangements with V and J assigned. Such tables are incomplete; in checked studies, under half of the missing clones stem from an unresolved V gene, and the remainder is unexplained. D and trimming were read from the DNA, whereas the V and J calls and clone size are those reported in that table. A total of 110,000 or so clones appear in this sample, 80% to 90% of them only once. The leading ten clones occupy 4.4% of the sample.

The sequence was obtained from a man aged 18 to 30 in good health and CMV-seropositive. The V and J genes are TRBV4-2 and TRBJ2-1; no confident D gene assignment can be made. Source material: PBMCs. Here the CDR3 is given as CASSQSDVADNEQFF. The DNA sequence is given as TGTGCCAGCAGCCAATCTGATGTGGCAGACAATGAGCAGTTCTTC.